This T cell receptor gamma chain was sequenced for a study of gamma-delta T cells after stem cell transplantation. CDR1 is GITISATS, CDR2 ISYDGTV, per germline (reference sequence). CDR3 length equals 15 residues. V shed 5 bases, J shed 3 bases, and the junction held 1 base outside the gene matches. This clone is medium-sized in the sample. TCRdb re-called the RT-PCR reads through CATT. The sample lists approximately 2,800 gamma-chain clones, around 19% occurring once. The sample comprised gamma-delta T cells. The chain combines TRGV9 with TRGJP. The sequence was collected from a human donor. It is not recorded whose cells these are; they may come from a transplant donor. The CDR3 bases are TGTGCCTTGTGGGTGCAAGAGTTGGGCAAAAAAATCAAGGTATTT. This encodes CALWVQELGKKIKVF.